The TCR beta chain described here comes from a study of blood T cell repertoires in COVID-19. Study-level information: From the United States, Italy and Spain came samples of acute and convalescent COVID-19. T cells, B-cell-depleted T cells, or PBMCs provided the cDNA or gDNA that served as material.

Details on this clone: The same CDR3 is also encoded by other DNA sequences in this sample.

Authors' methods: Cell counts per sample came from amplifying reference gene primers. Produced via immunoSEQ multiplex PCR; TCRdb's table is partial and in-frame only. For V, J and clone size, that table is used; D and trimming come from the DNA. The repertoire holds roughly 200,000 clones, with roughly 90% as singletons. Germline V lookup: CDR1 MNHEY, CDR2 SVGAGI. J lost 4 bases, V lost 5 bases, and 6 bases had no gene match. The CDR3 totals 15 residues. The V gene is TRBV6-5, the J gene TRBJ1-5; 9 bases line up with TRBD1. The sequence derives from a man in his late teens or twenties with active or convalescent COVID-19. What was sequenced was peripheral blood. This chain's CDR3 is CASSPTGGGNQPQHF. The CDR3 DNA sequence: TGTGCCAGCAGTCCGACAGGGGGTGGAAATCAGCCCCAGCATTTT.